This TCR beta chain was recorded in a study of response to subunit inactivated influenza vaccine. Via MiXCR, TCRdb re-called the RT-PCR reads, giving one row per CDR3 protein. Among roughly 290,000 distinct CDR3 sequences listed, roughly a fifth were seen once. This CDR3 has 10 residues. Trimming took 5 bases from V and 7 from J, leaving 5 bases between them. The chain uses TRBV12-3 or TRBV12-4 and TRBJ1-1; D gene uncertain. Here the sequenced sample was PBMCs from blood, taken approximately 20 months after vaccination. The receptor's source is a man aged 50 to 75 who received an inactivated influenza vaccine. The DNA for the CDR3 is TGTGCCAGCAGTGAGAGTGAAGCTTTCTTT. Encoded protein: CASSESEAFF.